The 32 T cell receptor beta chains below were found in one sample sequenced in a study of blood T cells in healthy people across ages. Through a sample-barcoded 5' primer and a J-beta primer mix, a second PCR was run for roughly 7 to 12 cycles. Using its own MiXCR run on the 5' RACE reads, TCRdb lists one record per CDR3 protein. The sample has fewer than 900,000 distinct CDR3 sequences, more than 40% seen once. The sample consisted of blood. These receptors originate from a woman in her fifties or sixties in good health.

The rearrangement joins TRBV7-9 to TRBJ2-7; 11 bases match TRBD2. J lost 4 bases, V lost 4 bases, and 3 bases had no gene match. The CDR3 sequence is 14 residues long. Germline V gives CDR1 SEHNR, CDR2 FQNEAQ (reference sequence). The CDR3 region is CASSSSGRWYEQYF. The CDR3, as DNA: TGTGCCAGCAGCTCTAGCGGGAGGTGGTACGAGCAGTACTTC.

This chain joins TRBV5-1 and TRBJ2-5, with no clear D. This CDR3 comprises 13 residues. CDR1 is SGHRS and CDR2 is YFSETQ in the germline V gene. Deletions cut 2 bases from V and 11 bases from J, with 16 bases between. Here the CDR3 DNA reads TGCGCCAGCAGCTTAAGGCTCTGGTTGGAGCAGTACTTC. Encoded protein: CASSLRLWLEQYF.

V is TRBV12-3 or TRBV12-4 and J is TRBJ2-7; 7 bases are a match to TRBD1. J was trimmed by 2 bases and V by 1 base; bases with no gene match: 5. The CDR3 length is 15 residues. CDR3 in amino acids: CASSLVRTGPYEQYF. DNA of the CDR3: TGTGCCAGCAGTTTAGTCCGGACAGGCCCCTACGAGCAGTACTTC.

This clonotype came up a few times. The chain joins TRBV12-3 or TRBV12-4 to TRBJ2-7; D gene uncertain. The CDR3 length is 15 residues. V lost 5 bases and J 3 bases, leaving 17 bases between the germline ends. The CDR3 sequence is CASSPGVNPLYEQYF. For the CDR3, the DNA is TGTGCCAGCAGTCCTGGGGTCAACCCCCTCTACGAGCAGTACTTC.

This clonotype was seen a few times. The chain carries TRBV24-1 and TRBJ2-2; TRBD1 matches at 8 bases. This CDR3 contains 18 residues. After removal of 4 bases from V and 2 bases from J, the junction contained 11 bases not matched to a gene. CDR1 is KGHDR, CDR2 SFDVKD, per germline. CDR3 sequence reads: CATSDRVVTGENTGELFF. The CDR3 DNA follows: TGTGCCACCAGTGACCGGGTAGTGACAGGGGAAAACACCGGGGAGCTGTTTTTT.

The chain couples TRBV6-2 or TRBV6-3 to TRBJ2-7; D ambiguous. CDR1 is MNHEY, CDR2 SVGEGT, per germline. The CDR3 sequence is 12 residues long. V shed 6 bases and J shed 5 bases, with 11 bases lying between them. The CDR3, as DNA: TGTGCCAGCAGCCCCTCCTTCCACGAGCAGTACTTC. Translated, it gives CASSPSFHEQYF.

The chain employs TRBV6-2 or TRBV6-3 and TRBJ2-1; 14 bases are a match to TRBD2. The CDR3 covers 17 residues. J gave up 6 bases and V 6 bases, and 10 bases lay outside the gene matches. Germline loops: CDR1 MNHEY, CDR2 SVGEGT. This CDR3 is CASSPGLAGAGGNEQFF. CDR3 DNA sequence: TGTGCCAGCAGCCCGGGACTAGCGGGAGCTGGAGGCAATGAGCAGTTCTTC.

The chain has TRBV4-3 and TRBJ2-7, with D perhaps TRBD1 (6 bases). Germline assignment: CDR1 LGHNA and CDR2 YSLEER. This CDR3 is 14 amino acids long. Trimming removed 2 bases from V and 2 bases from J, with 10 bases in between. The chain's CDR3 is CASSQKQGPYEQYF. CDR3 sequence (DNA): TGCGCCAGCAGCCAAAAACAGGGACCCTACGAGCAGTACTTC.

The CDR3 is CASSPQGTSGDNEQYF. The DNA for the CDR3 is TGTGCCAGCAGCCCTCAAGGGACTAGCGGGGACAATGAGCAGTACTTC. The chain carries TRBV7-2 and TRBJ2-5, with 13 bases that match TRBD2. This CDR3 comprises 16 residues. Trimming at V came to 5 bases and at J to 11 bases, leaving 14 bases not matched to a gene. Per the germline V gene, CDR1 is SGHTA and CDR2 is FQGNSA.

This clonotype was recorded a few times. CDR3 sequence (DNA): TGCGCCAGCAGCCAAGGGGGACAGGAAAACATTCAGTACTTC. Translated, it gives CASSQGGQENIQYF. This chain joins TRBV4-1 and TRBJ2-5; TRBD1 agrees at 8 bases. The J call may be faulty, since TRBJ2-4 better matches the DNA end. CDR1 MGHRA and CDR2 YSYEKL come from the germline V gene. The CDR3 totals 14 residues.

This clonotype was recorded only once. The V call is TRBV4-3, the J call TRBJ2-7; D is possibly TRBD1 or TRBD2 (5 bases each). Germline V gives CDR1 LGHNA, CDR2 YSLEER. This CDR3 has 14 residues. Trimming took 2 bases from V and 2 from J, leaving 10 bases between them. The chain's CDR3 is CASSQRDGTYEQYF. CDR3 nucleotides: TGCGCCAGCAGCCAACGGGACGGAACCTACGAGCAGTACTTC.

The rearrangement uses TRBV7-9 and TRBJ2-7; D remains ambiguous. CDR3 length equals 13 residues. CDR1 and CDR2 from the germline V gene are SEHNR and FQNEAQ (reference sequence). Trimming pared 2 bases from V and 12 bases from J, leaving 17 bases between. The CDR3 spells CASSLNEVPILYF. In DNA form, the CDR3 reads TGTGCCAGCAGCTTAAACGAGGTCCCAATTCTGTACTTC. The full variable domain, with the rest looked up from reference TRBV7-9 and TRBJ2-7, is DTGVSQNPRHKITKRGQNVTFRCDPISEHNRLYWYRQTLGQGPEFLTYFQNEAQLEKSRLLSDRFSAERPKGSFSTLEIQRTEQGDSAMYLCASSLNEVPILYFGPGTRLTVT.

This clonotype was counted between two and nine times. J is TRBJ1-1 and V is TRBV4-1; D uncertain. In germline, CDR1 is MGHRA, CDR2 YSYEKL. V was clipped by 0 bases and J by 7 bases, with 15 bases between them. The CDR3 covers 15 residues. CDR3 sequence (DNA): TGCGCCAGCAGCCAAGATGTGGCCGGAGGACGTGAAGCTTTCTTT. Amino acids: CASSQDVAGGREAFF.

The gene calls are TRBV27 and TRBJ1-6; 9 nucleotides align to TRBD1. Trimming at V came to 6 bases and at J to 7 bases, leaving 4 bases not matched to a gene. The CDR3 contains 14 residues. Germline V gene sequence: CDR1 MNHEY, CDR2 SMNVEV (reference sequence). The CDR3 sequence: CASSRDRANSPLHF. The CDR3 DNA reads TGTGCCAGCAGCCGGGACAGGGCCAATTCACCCCTCCACTTT.

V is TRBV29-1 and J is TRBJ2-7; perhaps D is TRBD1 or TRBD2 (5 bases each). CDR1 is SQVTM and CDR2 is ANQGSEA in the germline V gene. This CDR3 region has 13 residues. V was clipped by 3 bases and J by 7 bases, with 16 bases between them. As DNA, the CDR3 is TGCAGCGTTGACGCTTCTGGGGGATGGGAGCAGTACTTC. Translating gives CSVDASGGWEQYF.

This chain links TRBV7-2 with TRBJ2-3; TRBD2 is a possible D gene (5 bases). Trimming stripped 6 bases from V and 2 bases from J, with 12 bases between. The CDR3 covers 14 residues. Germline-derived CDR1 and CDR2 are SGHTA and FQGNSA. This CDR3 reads CASSPRRATDTQYF. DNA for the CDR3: TGTGCCAGCAGTCCCCGGCGGGCCACAGATACGCAGTATTTT. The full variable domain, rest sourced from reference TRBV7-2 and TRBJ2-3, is GAGVSQSPSNKVTEKGKDVELRCDPISGHTALYWYRQSLGQGLEFLIYFQGNSAPDKSGLPSDRFSAERTGGSVSTLTIQRTQQEDSAVYLCASSPRRATDTQYFGPGTRLTVL.

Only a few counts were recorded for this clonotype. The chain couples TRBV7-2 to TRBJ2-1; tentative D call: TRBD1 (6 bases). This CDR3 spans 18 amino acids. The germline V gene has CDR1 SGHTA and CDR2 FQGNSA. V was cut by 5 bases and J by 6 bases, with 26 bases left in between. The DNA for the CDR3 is TGTGCCAGCAGCCCAGGGTACCCGGCGACAGGTCCCACCAATGAGCAGTTCTTC. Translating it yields CASSPGYPATGPTNEQFF. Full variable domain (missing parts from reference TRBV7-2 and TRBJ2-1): GAGVSQSPSNKVTEKGKDVELRCDPISGHTALYWYRQSLGQGLEFLIYFQGNSAPDKSGLPSDRFSAERTGGSVSTLTIQRTQQEDSAVYLCASSPGYPATGPTNEQFFGPGTRLTVL.

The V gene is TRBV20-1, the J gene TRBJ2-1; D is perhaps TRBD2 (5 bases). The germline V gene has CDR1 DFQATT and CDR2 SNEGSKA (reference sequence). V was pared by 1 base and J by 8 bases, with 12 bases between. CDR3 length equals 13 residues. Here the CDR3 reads CSARVRTSHEQFF. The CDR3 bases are TGCAGTGCTAGAGTCCGAACTAGTCATGAGCAGTTCTTC.

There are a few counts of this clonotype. For the CDR3, the DNA is TGTGCCAGCAAATGGGGCTCCTACGAGCAGTACTTC. This translates into CASKWGSYEQYF. The chain joins TRBV2 to TRBJ2-7, with D uncertain. CDR3 length: 12 residues. V lost 7 bases to trimming and J lost 0 bases, with 7 bases between them. Per germline, CDR1 SNHLY and CDR2 FYNNEI.

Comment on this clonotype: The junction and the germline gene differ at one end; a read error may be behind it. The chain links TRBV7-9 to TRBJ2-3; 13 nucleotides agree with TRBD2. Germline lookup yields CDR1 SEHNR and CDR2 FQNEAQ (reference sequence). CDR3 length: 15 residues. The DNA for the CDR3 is TGTGCCAGCAGCAGGACTAGCGGGAGCAAAGATACGCAGTATTTT. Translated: CASSRTSGSKDTQYF.

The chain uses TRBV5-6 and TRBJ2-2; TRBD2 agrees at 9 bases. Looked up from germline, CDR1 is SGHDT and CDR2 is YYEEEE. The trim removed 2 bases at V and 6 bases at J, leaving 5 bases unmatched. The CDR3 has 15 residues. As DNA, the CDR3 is TGTGCCAGCAGCTTACCCTTAGCGGGAGCCGGGGAGCTGTTTTTT. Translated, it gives CASSLPLAGAGELFF.

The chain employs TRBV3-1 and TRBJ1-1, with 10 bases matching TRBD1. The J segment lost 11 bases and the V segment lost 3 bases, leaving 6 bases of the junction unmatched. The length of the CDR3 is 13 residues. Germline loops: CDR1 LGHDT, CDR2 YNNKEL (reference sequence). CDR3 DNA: TGTGCCAGCAGCCACGGGGACAGGGGAGCGGCTTTCTTT. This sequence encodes CASSHGDRGAAFF.

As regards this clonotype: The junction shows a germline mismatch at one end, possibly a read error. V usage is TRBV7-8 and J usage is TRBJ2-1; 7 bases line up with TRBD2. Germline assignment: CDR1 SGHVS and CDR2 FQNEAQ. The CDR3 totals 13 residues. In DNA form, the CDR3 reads TGTGCCAGCATCGCTAGCGGTTACAACGAGCAGTTCTTC. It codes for CASIASGYNEQFF.

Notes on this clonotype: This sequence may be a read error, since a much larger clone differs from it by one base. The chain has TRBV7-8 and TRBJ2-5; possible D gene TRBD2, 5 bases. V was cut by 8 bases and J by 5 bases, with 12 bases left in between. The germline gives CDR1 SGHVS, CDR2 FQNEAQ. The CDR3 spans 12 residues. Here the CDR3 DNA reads TGTGCCAGCGGTCCTAGGAGGGAGACCCAGTACTTC. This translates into CASGPRRETQYF.

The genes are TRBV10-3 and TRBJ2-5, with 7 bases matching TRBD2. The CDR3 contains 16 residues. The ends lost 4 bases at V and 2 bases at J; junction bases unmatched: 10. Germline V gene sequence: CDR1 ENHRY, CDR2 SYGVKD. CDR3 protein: CAISGTGGLEQETQYF. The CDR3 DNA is TGTGCCATCAGTGGGACGGGAGGTCTGGAGCAAGAGACCCAGTACTTC.

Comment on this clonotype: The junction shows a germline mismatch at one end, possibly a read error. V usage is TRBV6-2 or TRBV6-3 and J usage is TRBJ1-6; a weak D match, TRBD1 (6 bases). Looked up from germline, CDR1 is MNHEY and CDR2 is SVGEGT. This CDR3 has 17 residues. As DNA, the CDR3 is TGTGCCAGCAGTCCCCGGAGGAGCGTCAGGGGTAATTCACCCCCCCACTTT. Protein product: CASSPRRSVRGNSPPHF.

The DNA for the CDR3 is TGTGCCAGCAGCGTAGGTGGGGACTCCTACAATGAGCAGTTCTTC. It translates to CASSVGGDSYNEQFF. The V gene is TRBV9, the J gene TRBJ2-1; D call uncertain. The CDR3 runs to 15 residues. In germline, CDR1 is SGDLS, CDR2 YYNGEE. Trimming pared 0 bases from V and 0 bases from J, leaving 7 bases between.

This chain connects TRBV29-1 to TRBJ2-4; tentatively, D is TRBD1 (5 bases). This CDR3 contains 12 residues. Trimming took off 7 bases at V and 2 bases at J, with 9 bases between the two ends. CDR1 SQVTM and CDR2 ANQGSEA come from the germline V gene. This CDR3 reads CSAQGSKNIQYF. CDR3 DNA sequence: TGCAGCGCCCAGGGTTCCAAAAACATTCAGTACTTC.

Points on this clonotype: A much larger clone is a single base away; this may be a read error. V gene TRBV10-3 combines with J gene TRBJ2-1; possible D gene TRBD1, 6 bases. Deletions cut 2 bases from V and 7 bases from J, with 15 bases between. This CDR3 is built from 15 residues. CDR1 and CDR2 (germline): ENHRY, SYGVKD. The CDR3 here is CAISERGIGANEQFF. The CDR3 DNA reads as TGTGCCATCAGTGAGAGGGGGATTGGGGCGAATGAGCAGTTCTTC.

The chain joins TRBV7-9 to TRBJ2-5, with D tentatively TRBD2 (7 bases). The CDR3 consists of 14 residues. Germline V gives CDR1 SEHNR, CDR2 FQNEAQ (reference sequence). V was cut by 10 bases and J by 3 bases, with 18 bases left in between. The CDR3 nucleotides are TGTGCCACCATTAAAGGGAGGGGGGAAGAGACCCAGTACTTC. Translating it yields CATIKGRGEETQYF.

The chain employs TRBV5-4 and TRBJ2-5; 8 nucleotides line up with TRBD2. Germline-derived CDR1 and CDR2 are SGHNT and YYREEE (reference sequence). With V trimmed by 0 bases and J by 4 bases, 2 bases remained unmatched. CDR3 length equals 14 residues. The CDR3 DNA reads TGTGCCAGCAGCTTGGGAGCGGGAGCAGAGACCCAGTACTTC. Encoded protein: CASSLGAGAETQYF.

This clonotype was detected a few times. As DNA, the CDR3 is TGTGCCAGCAGTTCAGGGACCGAGCAGTACTTC. Protein: CASSSGTEQYF. The gene calls are TRBV12-3 or TRBV12-4 and TRBJ2-7, with D perhaps matching TRBD1 or TRBD2 (5 bases each). The CDR3 contains 11 residues. V was pared by 4 bases and J by 6 bases, with 7 bases between.